Below are 4 T cell receptor beta chains sequenced from a single sample in a study of shared T cell receptors in the human thymus. Sequencing was performed with immunoSEQ multiplex PCR; in TCRdb, only in-frame clones are kept and a portion is missing. The table includes more than 550,000 clones, roughly 86% detected once. The sample was also linked to a second study, of human thymus T cells.

Material: thymocytes. These receptors were taken from a boy under two years old with a congenital heart defect.

This sequence joins TRBV28 and TRBJ1-6; 12 bases are a match to TRBD1. V trimming: 3 bases; J trimming: 8 bases; junction bases outside the gene matches: 14. From germline, CDR1 is MDHEN and CDR2 SYDVKM. The CDR3 has 19 amino acids. The CDR3 DNA sequence: TGTGCCAGCAGTTTCTGGGACAGGGGGCCGACGATCATCGATTCACCCCTCCACTTT. It codes for CASSFWDRGPTIIDSPLHF.

The chain combines TRBV28 with TRBJ2-1; 7 nucleotides line up with TRBD1. Unmatched junction bases numbered 7, after V lost 5 bases and J lost 3 bases. The CDR3 contains 15 residues. Germline V gives CDR1 MDHEN, CDR2 SYDVKM. The CDR3 DNA reads as TGTGCCAGCAGTCATACAGGGGCAATCTACAATGAGCAGTTCTTC. Translation gives CASSHTGAIYNEQFF.

The chain uses TRBV11-2 and TRBJ2-3, with 13 bases matching TRBD2. Germline CDR1 is SGHAT and CDR2 is FQNNGV. The CDR3 consists of 16 residues. V lost 4 bases and J lost 2; bases outside the gene matches: 3. The CDR3 DNA is TGTGCCAGCAGCTCGGGACTAGCGGGGTCCACAGATACGCAGTATTTT. Its translation: CASSSGLAGSTDTQYF. Based on the CDR3 plus reference TRBV11-2 and TRBJ2-3, the full variable domain is EAGVAQSPRYKIIEKRQSVAFWCNPISGHATLYWYQQILGQGPKLLIQFQNNGVVDDSQLPKDRFSAERLKGVDSTLKIQPAKLEDSAVYLCASSSGLAGSTDTQYFGPGTRLTVL.

The rearrangement joins TRBV11-2 to TRBJ2-5; 12 bases map to TRBD1. This CDR3 has 18 residues. V dropped 7 bases and J dropped 5; count of bases not matched to a gene: 17. The germline V gene encodes CDR1 SGHAT and CDR2 FQNNGV. The CDR3 is CASILRGRDRGLLETQYF. The CDR3 nucleotides are TGTGCCAGCATCCTAAGGGGCCGGGACAGGGGGCTGTTGGAGACCCAGTACTTC.